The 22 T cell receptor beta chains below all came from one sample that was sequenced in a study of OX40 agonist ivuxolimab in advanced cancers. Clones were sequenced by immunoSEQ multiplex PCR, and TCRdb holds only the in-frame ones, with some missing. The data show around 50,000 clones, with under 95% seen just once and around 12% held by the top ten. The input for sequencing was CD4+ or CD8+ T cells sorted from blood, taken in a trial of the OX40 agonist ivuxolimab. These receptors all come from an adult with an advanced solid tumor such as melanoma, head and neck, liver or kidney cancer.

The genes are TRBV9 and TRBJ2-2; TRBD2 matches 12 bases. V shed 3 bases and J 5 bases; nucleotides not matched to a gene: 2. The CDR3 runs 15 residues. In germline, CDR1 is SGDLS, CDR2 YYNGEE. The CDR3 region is CASSASGRVTGELFF. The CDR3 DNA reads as TGTGCCAGCAGCGCTAGCGGGAGGGTGACCGGGGAGCTGTTTTTT.

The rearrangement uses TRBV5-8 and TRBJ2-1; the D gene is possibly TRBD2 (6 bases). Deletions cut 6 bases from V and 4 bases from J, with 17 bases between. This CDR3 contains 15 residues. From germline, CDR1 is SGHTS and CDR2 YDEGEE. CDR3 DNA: TGTGCCAGCATATTAGGGCTAGCGTTATACAATGAGCAGTTCTTC. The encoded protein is CASILGLALYNEQFF.

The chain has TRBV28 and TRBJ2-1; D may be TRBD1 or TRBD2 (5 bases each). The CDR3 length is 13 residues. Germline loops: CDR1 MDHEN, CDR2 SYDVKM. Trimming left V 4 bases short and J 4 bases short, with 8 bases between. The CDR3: CASSWGGYNEQFF. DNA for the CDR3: TGTGCCAGCAGTTGGGGCGGGTACAATGAGCAGTTCTTC.

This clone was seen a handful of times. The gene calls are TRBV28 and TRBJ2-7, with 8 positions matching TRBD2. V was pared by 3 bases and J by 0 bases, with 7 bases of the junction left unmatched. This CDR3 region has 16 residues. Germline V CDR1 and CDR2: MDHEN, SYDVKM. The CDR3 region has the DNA TGTGCCAGCAGTTTTTCCCTAGCGGGTTTCTCCTACGAGCAGTACTTC. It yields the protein CASSFSLAGFSYEQYF.

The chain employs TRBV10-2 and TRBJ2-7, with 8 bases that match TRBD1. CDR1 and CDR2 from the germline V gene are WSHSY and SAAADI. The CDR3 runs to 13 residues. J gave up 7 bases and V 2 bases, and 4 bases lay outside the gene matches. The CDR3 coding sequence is TGCGCCAGCAGTGAGGGACAGGGTGAGGAGCAGTACTTC. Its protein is CASSEGQGEEQYF.

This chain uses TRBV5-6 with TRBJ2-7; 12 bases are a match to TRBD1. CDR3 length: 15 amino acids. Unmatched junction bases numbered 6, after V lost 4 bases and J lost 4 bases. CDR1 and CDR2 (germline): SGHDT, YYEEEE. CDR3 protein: CASSGWGQGAYEQYF. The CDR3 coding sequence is TGTGCCAGCAGCGGGTGGGGACAGGGGGCTTACGAGCAGTACTTC.

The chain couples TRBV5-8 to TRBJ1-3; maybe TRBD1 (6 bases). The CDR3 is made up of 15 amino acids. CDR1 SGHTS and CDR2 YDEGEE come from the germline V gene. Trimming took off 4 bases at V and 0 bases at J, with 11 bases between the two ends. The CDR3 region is CASSAGQNSGNTIYF. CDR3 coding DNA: TGTGCCAGCAGCGCAGGACAGAACTCTGGAAACACCATATATTTT.

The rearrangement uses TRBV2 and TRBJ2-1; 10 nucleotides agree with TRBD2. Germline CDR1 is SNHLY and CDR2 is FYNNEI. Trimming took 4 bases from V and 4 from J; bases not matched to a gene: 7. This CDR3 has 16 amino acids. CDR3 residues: CASSGHRTSGYNEQFF. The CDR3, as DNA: TGTGCCAGCAGTGGGCACAGGACTAGCGGTTACAATGAGCAGTTCTTC.

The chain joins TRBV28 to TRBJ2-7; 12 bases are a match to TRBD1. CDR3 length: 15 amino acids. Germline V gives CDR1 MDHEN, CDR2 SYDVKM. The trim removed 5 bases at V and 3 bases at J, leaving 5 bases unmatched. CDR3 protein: CASSQGQGAFYEQYF. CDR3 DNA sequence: TGTGCCAGCAGTCAGGGACAGGGGGCCTTCTACGAGCAGTACTTC. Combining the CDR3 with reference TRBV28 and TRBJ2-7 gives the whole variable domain DVKVTQSSRYLVKRTGEKVFLECVQDMDHENMFWYRQDPGLGLRLIYFSYDVKMKEKGDIPEGYSVSREKKERFSLILESASTNQTSMYLCASSQGQGAFYEQYFGPGTRLTVT.

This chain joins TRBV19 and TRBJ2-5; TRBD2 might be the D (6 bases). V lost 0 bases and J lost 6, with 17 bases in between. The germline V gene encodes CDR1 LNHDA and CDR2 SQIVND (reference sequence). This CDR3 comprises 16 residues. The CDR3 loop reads CASSIDVWGDRKTQYF. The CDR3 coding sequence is TGTGCCAGTAGTATAGATGTGTGGGGGGATAGGAAGACCCAGTACTTC.

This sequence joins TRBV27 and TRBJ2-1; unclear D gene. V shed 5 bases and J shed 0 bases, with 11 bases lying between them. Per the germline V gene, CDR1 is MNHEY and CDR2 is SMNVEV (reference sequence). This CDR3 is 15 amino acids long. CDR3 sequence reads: CASSQITSSYNEQFF. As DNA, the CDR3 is TGTGCCAGCAGTCAAATAACGAGCTCCTACAATGAGCAGTTCTTC.

The CDR3 reads CASRPSSGSLSDTQYF. DNA for the CDR3: TGTGCCAGCAGACCCTCTAGCGGGAGTTTGTCAGATACGCAGTATTTT. The chain couples TRBV9 to TRBJ2-3, with 10 bases identical to TRBD2. The CDR3 length is 16 residues. CDR1 is SGDLS, CDR2 YYNGEE, per germline. J was trimmed by 4 bases and V by 5 bases; bases with no gene match: 10.

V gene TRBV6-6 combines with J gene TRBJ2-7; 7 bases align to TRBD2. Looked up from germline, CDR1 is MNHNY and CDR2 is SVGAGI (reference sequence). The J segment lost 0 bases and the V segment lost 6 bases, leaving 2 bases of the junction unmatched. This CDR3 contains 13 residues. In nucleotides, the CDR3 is TGTGCCAGCAGGGGAGGGAGCTCCTACGAGCAGTACTTC. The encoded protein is CASRGGSSYEQYF.

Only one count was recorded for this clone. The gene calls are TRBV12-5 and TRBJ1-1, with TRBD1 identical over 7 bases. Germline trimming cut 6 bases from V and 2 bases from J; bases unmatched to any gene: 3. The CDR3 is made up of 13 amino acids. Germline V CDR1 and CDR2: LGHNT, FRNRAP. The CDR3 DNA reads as TGTGCTAGTGGCAGGGACAGTAACACTGAAGCTTTCTTT. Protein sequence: CASGRDSNTEAFF.

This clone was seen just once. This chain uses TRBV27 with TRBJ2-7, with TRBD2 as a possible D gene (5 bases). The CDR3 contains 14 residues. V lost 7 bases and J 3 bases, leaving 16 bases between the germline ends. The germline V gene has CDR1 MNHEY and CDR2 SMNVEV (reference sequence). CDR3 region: CASKISGYGYEQYF. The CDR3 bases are TGTGCCAGCAAAATTTCGGGGTACGGCTACGAGCAGTACTTC.

CDR3 loop: CASSPMGTVSYEQYF. DNA for the CDR3: TGCGCCAGCAGCCCGATGGGGACGGTCTCCTACGAGCAGTACTTC. This chain connects TRBV5-1 to TRBJ2-7; possibly TRBD1 or TRBD2 for D (5 bases each). There are 15 residues in the CDR3. CDR1 and CDR2 from the germline V gene are SGHRS and YFSETQ. V shed 4 bases and J shed 0 bases, with 14 bases lying between them.

CDR3 bases: TGTGCCAGTAGTACCGGGACAGGGGCCTACGAGCAGTACTTC. As protein: CASSTGTGAYEQYF. The rearrangement uses TRBV19 and TRBJ2-7; 10 nucleotides agree with TRBD1. The CDR3 spans 14 residues. The germline CDR1 and CDR2 sequences are LNHDA and SQIVND (reference sequence). With 4 bases clipped from V and 2 bases from J, the junction kept 2 bases outside the gene matches.

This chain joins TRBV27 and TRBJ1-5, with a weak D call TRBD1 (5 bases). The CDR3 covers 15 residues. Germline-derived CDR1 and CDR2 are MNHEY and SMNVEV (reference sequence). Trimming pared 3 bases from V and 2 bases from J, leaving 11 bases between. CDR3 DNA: TGTGCCAGCAGTTTTATCAGGGATGGCAATCAGCCCCAGCATTTT. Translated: CASSFIRDGNQPQHF.

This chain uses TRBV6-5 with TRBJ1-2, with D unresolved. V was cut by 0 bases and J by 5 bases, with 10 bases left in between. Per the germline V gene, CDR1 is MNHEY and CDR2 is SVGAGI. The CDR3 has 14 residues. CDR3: CASSYSPARYGYTF. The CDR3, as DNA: TGTGCCAGCAGTTACTCCCCAGCGCGATATGGCTACACCTTC.

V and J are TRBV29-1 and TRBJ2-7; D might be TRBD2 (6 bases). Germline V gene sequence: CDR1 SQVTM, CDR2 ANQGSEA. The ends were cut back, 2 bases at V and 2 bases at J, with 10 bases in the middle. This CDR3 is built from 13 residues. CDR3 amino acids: CSVEMEGAYEQYF. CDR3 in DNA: TGCAGCGTTGAAATGGAGGGCGCCTACGAGCAGTACTTC.

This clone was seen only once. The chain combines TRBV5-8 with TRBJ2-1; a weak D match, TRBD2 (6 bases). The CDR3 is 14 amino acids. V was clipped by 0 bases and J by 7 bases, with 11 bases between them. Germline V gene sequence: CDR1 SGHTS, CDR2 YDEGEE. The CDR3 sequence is CASSLEIAANEQFF. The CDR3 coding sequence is TGTGCCAGCAGCTTGGAGATAGCGGCAAATGAGCAGTTCTTC.

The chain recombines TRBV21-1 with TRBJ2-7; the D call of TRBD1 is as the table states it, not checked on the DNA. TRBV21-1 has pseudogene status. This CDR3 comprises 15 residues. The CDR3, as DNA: TGTGCCAGCAGCAATAGATACAGGGGGCGTTACGAGCAGTACTTC. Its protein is CASSNRYRGRYEQYF.